The clone carrying this TCR beta chain was observed a few times. Its specificity is not known. This entry belongs to a study of Graves' ophthalmopathy and Graves' hyperthyroidism. Amplified TCR beta CDR3 regions were obtained using RNA transcripts as template. HTBI-primed RT-PCR formed the first round, and a multiplex PCR formed the second. TCRdb reprocessed the multiplex PCR reads with MiXCR, giving one entry per CDR3 protein. The data show 650,000 to 900,000 distinct CDR3 sequences, 40% seen once. Whole-study results and caveats: At roughly 67% sensitivity and 72.22% specificity, the model predicted progression of the ophthalmopathy.

This CDR3 region has 10 residues. V was clipped by 6 bases and J by 4 bases, with 4 bases between them. Germline CDR1 reads SEHNR; CDR2 reads FQNEAQ (reference sequence). The chain recombines TRBV7-9 with TRBJ2-7; no clear D. The source is an adult man with Graves' ophthalmopathy. Material for sequencing was peripheral blood. The CDR3 nucleotides are TGTGCCAGCAGAAATTACGAGCAGTACTTC. Amino acids: CASRNYEQYF.